Following are 20 T cell receptor beta chains from one sample sequenced in a study of cytomegalovirus exposure and HLA in healthy donors. Profiled with immunoSEQ multiplex PCR; TCRdb holds only in-frame clones, not every one. The sample lists 200,000 or so clones, approximately 86% occurring once. Sequenced material: PBMCs. All receptors come from a woman aged 18-29 years in good health and CMV-seronegative.

The CDR3 here is CATSRAQVVSYNEQFF. The CDR3 bases are TGTGCCACCAGCAGAGCACAGGTGGTATCCTACAATGAGCAGTTCTTC. This chain joins TRBV15 and TRBJ2-1; possible D gene TRBD1, 5 bases. The CDR3 is 16 amino acids. V lost 1 base to trimming and J lost 1 base, with 11 bases between them. Germline CDR1 reads LNHNV; CDR2 reads YYDKDF (reference sequence).

The V and J genes are TRBV6-1 and TRBJ1-5; 7 bases map to TRBD1. CDR3 length equals 15 residues. Unmatched junction bases numbered 9, after V lost 5 bases and J lost 5 bases. Per the germline V gene, CDR1 is MNHNS and CDR2 is SASEGT. Here the CDR3 DNA reads TGTGCCAGCAGTCAAACCTGGACAGGCGATCAGCCCCAGCATTTT. The encoded protein is CASSQTWTGDQPQHF.

V usage is TRBV27 and J usage is TRBJ1-1; TRBD1 matches 8 bases. There are 15 residues in the CDR3. The V segment lost 4 bases and the J segment 7 bases; nucleotides outside the gene matches: 11. CDR1 is MNHEY and CDR2 is SMNVEV in the germline V gene (reference sequence). The CDR3 coding sequence is TGTGCCAGCAGTTCTCTCTTGGACAGGGCCATTGAAGCTTTCTTT. Residues: CASSSLLDRAIEAFF.

The genes are TRBV5-4 and TRBJ2-2, with D possibly being TRBD1 (6 bases). Between the trimmed V and J ends, which lost 2 bases and 4 bases, there was a span of 12 bases. Germline CDR1 is SGHNT and CDR2 is YYREEE (reference sequence). The CDR3 spans 15 residues. In nucleotides, the CDR3 is TGTGCCAGCAGCTTTGGCCAGGGGACCACCGGGGAGCTGTTTTTT. Translating it yields CASSFGQGTTGELFF. The whole variable domain, filled in from reference TRBV5-4 and TRBJ2-2, reads ETGVTQSPTHLIKTRGQQVTLRCSSQSGHNTVSWYQQALGQGPQFIFQYYREEENGRGNFPPRFSGLQFPNYSSELNVNALELDDSALYLCASSFGQGTTGELFFGEGSRLTVL.

This clone showed up just a few times. The chain couples TRBV2 to TRBJ1-2; D is perhaps TRBD1 (5 bases). Germline assignment: CDR1 SNHLY and CDR2 FYNNEI. The V and J ends lost 2 bases and 6 bases respectively, with 10 bases between them. The CDR3 runs 13 residues. CDR3 DNA: TGTGCCAGCAGTGAACAGGGAACGAATGGCTACACCTTC. It translates to CASSEQGTNGYTF.

The count of this clone is one. The chain couples TRBV7-2 to TRBJ1-2; the match to TRBD1 covers 8 bases. V gave up 1 base and J gave up 8 bases; unmatched junction bases: 9. This CDR3 region has 15 residues. Germline CDR1 SGHTA, CDR2 FQGNSA. Written as DNA, the CDR3 is TGTGCCAGCAGCTTAGATCAGGGGGCCGGGGGAGGCTACACCTTC. Protein product: CASSLDQGAGGGYTF.

The genes are TRBV7-2 and TRBJ1-4; D ambiguous. The CDR3 is made up of 12 amino acids. V was cut by 6 bases and J by 8 bases, with 10 bases left in between. Germline lookup yields CDR1 SGHTA and CDR2 FQGNSA. CDR3 nucleotides: TGTGCCAGCAGTACTAACGGGGAAAAACTGTTTTTT. It translates to CASSTNGEKLFF.

The V call is TRBV30, the J call TRBJ2-7, with 10 bases identical to TRBD1. Trimming took 0 bases from V and 5 from J; bases not matched to a gene: 1. The CDR3 is made up of 13 amino acids. Germline CDR1 and CDR2: GTSNPN and SVGIG (reference sequence). The CDR3 coding sequence is TGTGCCTGGAGTGTAGACAGGGGGCACGAGCAGTACTTC. This sequence encodes CAWSVDRGHEQYF.

This chain joins TRBV28 and TRBJ1-5; TRBD1 matches 8 bases. Germline lookup yields CDR1 MDHEN and CDR2 SYDVKM. After removal of 2 bases from V and 6 bases from J, the junction contained 9 bases not matched to a gene. CDR3 size: 16 residues. CDR3 protein: CASSLRGQGAGQPQHF. CDR3 coding DNA: TGTGCCAGCAGTTTAAGAGGGCAGGGGGCGGGTCAGCCCCAGCATTTT.

The V call is TRBV15, the J call TRBJ2-7; D remains ambiguous. The CDR3 length is 13 residues. The germline V gene has CDR1 LNHNV and CDR2 YYDKDF (reference sequence). V gave up 0 bases and J gave up 0 bases, with 3 bases separating them. Here the CDR3 reads CATSRDNSYEQYF. CDR3 in DNA: TGTGCCACCAGCAGAGACAACTCCTACGAGCAGTACTTC.

The chain combines TRBV5-4 with TRBJ1-1; the D gene is possibly TRBD1 (5 bases). With 2 bases removed from V and 4 bases from J, the gap between germline ends came to 12 bases. CDR3 length: 14 amino acids. Per germline, CDR1 SGHNT and CDR2 YYREEE (reference sequence). As DNA, the CDR3 is TGTGCCAGCAGCTTCGGGAGGGGAGGCACTGAAGCTTTCTTT. This translates into CASSFGRGGTEAFF.

The rearrangement uses TRBV4-1 and TRBJ2-2, with TRBD2 matching over 7 bases. This CDR3 is built from 17 residues. V lost 0 bases, J lost 1 base, and 5 bases stayed unmatched. Germline V gene lookup returns CDR1 MGHRA and CDR2 YSYEKL. CDR3 DNA sequence: TGCGCCAGCAGCCAAGATGGGAGGGTTTGGAACACCGGGGAGCTGTTTTTT. Translated: CASSQDGRVWNTGELFF.

The V and J genes are TRBV2 and TRBJ2-3; D unclear. Deletions cut 2 bases from V and 5 bases from J, with 5 bases between. CDR3 size: 12 residues. The V gene's germline CDR1 is SNHLY and CDR2 FYNNEI. The CDR3 reads CASSEQRDTQYF. In DNA form, the CDR3 reads TGTGCCAGCAGTGAACAGCGAGATACGCAGTATTTT.

The gene calls are TRBV9 and TRBJ2-1; TRBD2 matches at 7 bases. CDR1 and CDR2 from the germline V gene are SGDLS and YYNGEE. The length of the CDR3 is 15 residues. The ends lost 3 bases at V and 1 base at J; junction bases unmatched: 4. The CDR3, as DNA: TGTGCCAGCAGCGCAACGGGAGGTTCCTACAATGAGCAGTTCTTC. Encoded protein: CASSATGGSYNEQFF.

This sequence joins TRBV5-4 and TRBJ2-5; 10 bases align to TRBD1. The germline V gene encodes CDR1 SGHNT and CDR2 YYREEE (reference sequence). V was pared by 4 bases and J by 4 bases, with 7 bases of the junction left unmatched. This CDR3 contains 15 residues. CDR3 in amino acids: CASSQGTGVSETQYF. In nucleotides, the CDR3 is TGTGCCAGCAGCCAAGGGACAGGGGTTTCAGAGACCCAGTACTTC.

This clone occurred once. This specimen includes other DNA sequences encoding the same CDR3. CDR3 nucleotide sequence: TGTGCCAGCAGCGCGACAGGCGGTTCTGGAAACACCATATATTTT. Translated, it gives CASSATGGSGNTIYF. The chain joins TRBV9 to TRBJ1-3; a possible D gene is TRBD1 (6 bases). There are 15 residues in the CDR3. The germline V gene encodes CDR1 SGDLS and CDR2 YYNGEE. The ends were cut back, 3 bases at V and 1 base at J, with 11 bases in the middle.

This chain links TRBV7-8 with TRBJ2-6; D ambiguous. Trimming left V 4 bases short and J 1 base short, with 14 bases between. The germline CDR1 and CDR2 sequences are SGHVS and FQNEAQ. The CDR3 sequence is 17 residues long. This CDR3 reads CASSSHLTVSGANVLTF. The CDR3, as DNA: TGTGCCAGCAGCTCACACCTAACAGTGTCTGGGGCCAACGTCCTGACTTTC. Together with reference TRBV7-8 and TRBJ2-6, the CDR3 gives the full variable domain: GAGVSQSPRYKVAKRGQDVALRCDPISGHVSLFWYQQALGQGPEFLTYFQNEAQLDKSGLPSDRFFAERPEGSVSTLKIQRTQQEDSAVYLCASSSHLTVSGANVLTFGAGSRLTVL.

The chain uses TRBV29-1 and TRBJ2-5, with D hard to call. Germline-derived CDR1 and CDR2 are SQVTM and ANQGSEA. The CDR3 covers 13 residues. Deletions cut 6 bases from V and 0 bases from J, with 11 bases between. CDR3 nucleotide sequence: TGCAGCGTCCTAGACGGGTACCAAGAGACCCAGTACTTC. It encodes CSVLDGYQETQYF.

In DNA, the CDR3 is TGCGCCAGCAGCCGAGAAGGGGGCCCCTACACTGAAGCTTTCTTT. Translated: CASSREGGPYTEAFF. The genes are TRBV4-1 and TRBJ1-1; 7 positions agree with TRBD1. Germline CDR1 and CDR2: MGHRA and YSYEKL. CDR3 length: 15 amino acids. The junction had 8 bases not matched to a gene; V was cut back by 4 bases and J by 3 bases.

The chain combines TRBV5-6 with TRBJ1-3; perhaps TRBD1 as D (6 bases). CDR1 SGHDT and CDR2 YYEEEE come from the germline V gene. Trimming shortened V by 2 bases and J by 3 bases, and 12 bases separated the two germline ends. The CDR3 contains 15 residues. CDR3 amino acids: CASSFWQGLGNTIYF. The CDR3, as DNA: TGTGCCAGCAGCTTTTGGCAGGGGCTTGGAAACACCATATATTTT. Full variable domain (missing parts from reference TRBV5-6 and TRBJ1-3): DAGVTQSPTHLIKTRGQQVTLRCSPKSGHDTVSWYQQALGQGPQFIFQYYEEEERQRGNFPDRFSGHQFPNYSSELNVNALLLGDSALYLCASSFWQGLGNTIYFGEGSWLTVV.